One T cell receptor beta chain is described in this entry. Its antigen is currently unknown. Together with a sample-barcoded 5' primer, a J-beta primer mix was included in a second PCR lasting roughly 6 to 12 cycles. Via MiXCR, TCRdb re-called the 5' RACE reads, giving one row per CDR3 protein. In the table there are 1 million or so distinct CDR3 sequences, 20% to 25% of which are singletons. These data originate in a study of blood T cells in healthy people across ages. Germline CDR1 is DFQATT and CDR2 is SNEGSKA (reference sequence). CDR3 length: 14 residues. Trimming stripped 0 bases from V and 6 bases from J, with 12 bases between. The study, taken as a whole, reports: Strong correlation linked observed beta diversity and percent naive T cells. Possibly confounding the expanded clonotype changes was the fact that donor CMV status was unknown.

These data were also reused for a study on T cells of mothers and their children. That paper notes: T cell clones that were persistent and microchimeric went undetected.

The receptor was isolated from a girl aged 2 to 9 in good health. This sequence joins TRBV20-1 and TRBJ1-5, with D possibly TRBD1 on 5 matching bases. The sample was blood. The CDR3 DNA sequence: TGCAGTGCTAGAGATGGGGCAGTGACTCAGCCCCAGCATTTT. This codes for CSARDGAVTQPQHF.